A selection of T cell receptor beta chains follows, all from one sample in a study of blood T cell repertoires in COVID-19. Data came from immunoSEQ multiplex PCR; TCRdb stores just in-frame clones and leaves some out. The repertoire holds 200,000 to 250,000 clones, with 65% to 85% as singletons. The sample consisted of PBMCs or T cells enriched from blood (not recorded which). These receptors all come from a man aged 30 to 45 with acute COVID-19. Both conserved end residues are part of each CDR3. The order of the fields is D gene, J gene, V gene, clone size, CDR3 DNA, CDR3 protein. D genes are given only for firm matches. Part of the rows lack a size; the others show once, few, many or a class for expanded clones.

TRBD2 | TRBJ2-3 | TRBV3-1/TRBV3-2 | . | TGTGCCAGCAGCCGATGGACTAGGAGCACAGATACGCAGTATTTT | CASSRWTRSTDTQYF
. | TRBJ2-5 | TRBV20-1 | . | TGCAGTGCTAGTGGGGGGTTGGCGGGGTGGAACCAAGAGACCCAGTACTTC | CSASGGLAGWNQETQYF
TRBD2 | TRBJ2-1 | TRBV19 | . | TGTGCCAGTAGGCCCGGGACTAGCGGGGGGGATTACAATGAGCAGTTCTTC | CASRPGTSGGDYNEQFF
. | TRBJ2-3 | TRBV28 | . | TGTGCCAGCAGTTACCCGGGGGCGGGGGCCAGCACAGATACGCAGTATTTT | CASSYPGAGASTDTQYF
TRBD2 | TRBJ2-3 | TRBV7-3 | . | TGTGCCAGCAGCTTTAGCGGGGGGGCAGATACGCAGTATTTT | CASSFSGGADTQYF
. | TRBJ2-5 | TRBV6-5 | . | TGTGCCAGCAGTTACTCGGCAGGGTTACTGGAGACCCAGTACTTC | CASSYSAGLLETQYF
. | TRBJ1-1 | TRBV10-3 | . | TGTGCCATCAGTAACGCGGGGAACACTGAAGCTTTCTTT | CAISNAGNTEAFF
TRBD1 | TRBJ1-1 | TRBV5-4 | . | TGTGCCAGCAGCTTCCGACAGGGGAGGACTGAAGCTTTCTTT | CASSFRQGRTEAFF
. | TRBJ1-3 | TRBV10-3 | . | TGTGCCATCAGTGAGAGACAGAGCTCTGGAAACACCATATATTTT | CAISERQSSGNTIYF
. | TRBJ2-7 | TRBV6-6 | . | TGTGCCAGCAGTTACTCGATAGTCGGGGGTGTCAGCGAGCAGTACTTC | CASSYSIVGGVSEQYF
. | TRBJ2-7 | TRBV25-1 | . | TGTGCCAGCAGCGGCGGGTACGAGCAGTACTTC | CASSGGYEQYF
TRBD1 | TRBJ1-2 | TRBV4-1 | few | TGCGCCAGCAGCCTAACAGGGGGCGATGGCTACACCTTC | CASSLTGGDGYTF
. | TRBJ1-4 | TRBV4-1 | . | TGCGCCAGCAGCCAAGGTGACCAGGGAGGTAGTGAAAAACTGTTTTTT | CASSQGDQGGSEKLFF
. | TRBJ1-1 | TRBV29-1 | once | TGCAGCCCGGTTCCCCCCGACAGGCCTGAAGCTTTCTTT | CSPVPPDRPEAFF
TRBD2 | TRBJ2-2 | TRBV5-1 | . | TGCGCCAGCAGCTTGGCCAGGACTAGCCGAGATTCCGGGGAGCTGTTTTTT | CASSLARTSRDSGELFF
. | TRBJ2-1 | TRBV2 | few | TGTGCCAGCAGTGAACGCAGTTACAATGAGCAGTTCTTC | CASSERSYNEQFF
. | TRBJ2-7 | TRBV6-2/TRBV6-3 | . | TGTGCCAGCAGTTACTTTAGAGGAGCGGGTGACTCCAACGAGCAGTACTTC | CASSYFRGAGDSNEQYF
. | TRBJ2-3 | TRBV5-1 | . | TGCGCCAGCAGCTTGGGCCGCGGGCCTAGCACAGATACGCAGTATTTT | CASSLGRGPSTDTQYF
. | TRBJ1-4 | TRBV2 | . | TGTGCCAGCAGGTTTCAGGGGCGTGAAAAACTGTTTTTT | CASRFQGREKLFF
TRBD2 | TRBJ2-2 | TRBV7-2 | . | TGTGCCAGCAGCGTCGGACTAGCGGGGGGGCTAAACACCGGGGAGCTGTTTTTT | CASSVGLAGGLNTGELFF
TRBD1 | TRBJ2-1 | TRBV5-6 | . | TGTGCCAGCAGCTGGACAGGGGGGAAGGGTGAGCAGTTCTTC | CASSWTGGKGEQFF
. | TRBJ2-3 | TRBV6-1 | few | TGTGCCAGCAGTGCTGAACAGGGACGGGGCACAGATACGCAGTATTTT | CASSAEQGRGTDTQYF
. | TRBJ1-1 | TRBV19 | . | TGTGCCAGTGGAAGGAGCGGCACTGAAGCTTTCTTT | CASGRSGTEAFF
. | TRBJ2-5 | TRBV3-1/TRBV3-2 | . | TGTGCCAGCAGAGAGGTAGACGGTGAGACCCAGTACTTC | CASREVDGETQYF
TRBD2 | TRBJ2-1 | TRBV27 | . | TGTGCCAGCAGCCCGGGACTAGCGGGGGTTGAGCAGTTCTTC | CASSPGLAGVEQFF
. | TRBJ1-4 | TRBV2 | . | TGTGCCAGCAGTGGAGGGCTGTATGAAAAACTGTTTTTT | CASSGGLYEKLFF
TRBD1 | TRBJ1-4 | TRBV11-2 | . | TGTGCCAGCAGCGGGACAGGGGATCAGAGCGAAAAACTGTTTTTT | CASSGTGDQSEKLFF
. | TRBJ2-5 | TRBV9 | . | TGTGCCAGCAGCGTAGCGAGCGGGCGAGAGACCCAGTACTTC | CASSVASGRETQYF
. | TRBJ2-3 | TRBV30 | . | TGTGCCTGGAGTACATCCCCGAGGGTGTTCCAGTATTTT | CAWSTSPRVFQYF
TRBD1 | TRBJ1-5 | TRBV6-6 | . | TGTGCCAGCAGGGAACAGGGGGTTAGCAATCAGCCCCAGCATTTT | CASREQGVSNQPQHF
TRBD1 | TRBJ2-7 | TRBV5-1 | . | TGCGCCAGCAGCCGGGGAGAAGGTGGGACAGTTTTTCACGAGCAGTACTTC | CASSRGEGGTVFHEQYF
. | TRBJ1-2 | TRBV18 | . | TGTGCCAGCTCACCAAATACAGGGAGAGATGGCTACACCTTC | CASSPNTGRDGYTF
. | TRBJ1-5 | TRBV21-1 | . | TGTGCCAGCAGCAAAGTGGGGGCAGTTAATAGCAATCAGCCCCAGCATTTT | CASSKVGAVNSNQPQHF
. | TRBJ2-3 | TRBV27 | few | TGTGCCAGCAGTCACAGGGTTGGGACAGATACGCAGTATTTT | CASSHRVGTDTQYF
TRBD1 | TRBJ1-2 | TRBV7-6 | . | TGTGCCAGCACCCCAGGTCCCGGGACAGGGGTTCTCGGCTATGGCTACACCTTC | CASTPGPGTGVLGYGYTF
. | TRBJ2-2 | TRBV19 | . | TGTGCCAGTAGTAGACAGAGCACCGGGGAGCTGTTTTTT | CASSRQSTGELFF
TRBD1 | TRBJ1-2 | TRBV30 | . | TGTGCCTGGAGTGTATTACAGGGGGCGCGAGGCTACACCTTC | CAWSVLQGARGYTF
. | TRBJ2-1 | TRBV7-3 | once | TGTGCCAGCAGCTTGACGGGGGGCCTCGGTGAGCAGTTCTTC | CASSLTGGLGEQFF
. | TRBJ2-1 | TRBV7-2 | few | TGTGCCAGCAGCATACTCGGGGGGCCCAGGAATGAGCAGTTCTTC | CASSILGGPRNEQFF
. | TRBJ1-2 | TRBV6-5 | . | TGTGCCAGCAGTTACTTAGCGTCCACTGGCTACACCTTC | CASSYLASTGYTF
. | TRBJ1-4 | TRBV9 | . | TGTGCCAGCAGCGTAGGGGTGGGAGAAGAAAAACTGTTTTTT | CASSVGVGEEKLFF
. | TRBJ2-7 | TRBV15 | . | TGTGCCACCAGCAGAGACAGGGGCAATTACGAGCAGTACTTC | CATSRDRGNYEQYF
TRBD1 | TRBJ1-2 | TRBV29-1 | . | TGCAGCGTCGATTACAGGGGGTTGAGCTATGGCTACACCTTC | CSVDYRGLSYGYTF
. | TRBJ1-5 | TRBV3-1/TRBV3-2 | . | TGTGTGAGTCAGCCCCAGCATTTT | CVSQPQHF
TRBD2 | TRBJ2-7 | TRBV5-1 | . | TGCGCCAGCAGCTCGCCGGAGAGCGGGGGTAGCTACGAGCAGTACTTC | CASSSPESGGSYEQYF
TRBD1 | TRBJ2-2 | TRBV19 | few | TGTGCCAGTAGTCCACCTCCGGGACAGGGGAACACCGGGGAGCTGTTTTTT | CASSPPPGQGNTGELFF
. | TRBJ1-5 | TRBV6-6 | . | TGTGCCAGCAGTGAGGGTCAGCCCCAGCATTTT | CASSEGQPQHF
. | TRBJ2-1 | TRBV10-3 | . | TGTGCCATCAGTGGTGGCCCCGAGGCGCAGTTCTTC | CAISGGPEAQFF
TRBD2 | TRBJ2-1 | TRBV7-6 | few | TGTGCCAGCAGCTCGAAACTAGCGAGGGATGAGCAGTTCTTC | CASSSKLARDEQFF
TRBD1 | TRBJ1-6 | TRBV25-1 | . | TGTGCCAGCAGTGACCGGAGGACAGGGTTCTCACCCCTCCACTTT | CASSDRRTGFSPLHF
TRBD1 | TRBJ2-5 | TRBV9 | . | TGTGCCAGCAGCTTTGGACAGGGGGAGACCCAGTACTTC | CASSFGQGETQYF
TRBD1 | TRBJ1-1 | TRBV9 | . | TGTGCCAGCAGCGTAGATCGACAGGGGGGACGGGGGGCCCAGGCTTTCTTT | CASSVDRQGGRGAQAFF
TRBD2 | TRBJ2-3 | TRBV5-4 | . | TGTGCCAGCAGCTTGGAGCTAGCGGGCCTCACAGATACGCAGTATTTT | CASSLELAGLTDTQYF